The 5 T cell receptor beta chains presented below share a single source sample, sequenced in a study of OX40 agonist ivuxolimab in advanced cancers. Some clones are missing from TCRdb's copy, which holds only in-frame ones; the method was immunoSEQ multiplex PCR. The table lists some 120,000 clones, 85% to 95% of them singletons. The sequencing used CD4+ or CD8+ T cells sorted from blood, collected in a trial of the OX40 agonist ivuxolimab. The receptors shown here come from an adult with an advanced solid tumor such as melanoma, head and neck, liver or kidney cancer.

The gene calls are TRBV30 and TRBJ2-2, with a possible D match to TRBD2 (6 bases). V dropped 6 bases and J dropped 0 bases, with 17 bases sitting between them. Germline V gene data show CDR1 as GTSNPN and CDR2 as SVGIG (reference sequence). The CDR3 extends over 16 amino acids. The CDR3 sequence: CACNVGTQANTGELFF. In DNA, the CDR3 is TGTGCCTGTAACGTCGGGACTCAGGCGAACACCGGGGAGCTGTTTTTT.

A few counts support this clone. CDR3 sequence: CASSEWTGNQPQHF. The CDR3 DNA follows: TGTGCCAGCAGTGAATGGACAGGCAATCAGCCCCAGCATTTT. The rearrangement uses TRBV6-1 and TRBJ1-5; D perhaps matches TRBD1 (6 bases). CDR3 size: 14 residues. V gave up 2 bases and J gave up 2 bases, with 7 bases separating them. CDR1 is MNHNS and CDR2 is SASEGT in the germline V gene.

J is TRBJ1-2 and V is TRBV7-9; D is perhaps TRBD1 (5 bases). Trimming cost V 2 bases and J 4 bases, with 17 bases left between them. The CDR3 loop spans 16 amino acids. Germline V CDR1 and CDR2: SEHNR, FQNEAQ (reference sequence). The CDR3 DNA reads TGTGCCAGCAGCTTAAGTGGGGGTACTACCTCCTATGGCTACACCTTC. It yields the protein CASSLSGGTTSYGYTF.

The chain couples TRBV2 to TRBJ1-5, with 11 bases lining up with TRBD1. J was trimmed by 3 bases and V by 0 bases; bases with no gene match: 7. CDR1 is SNHLY and CDR2 is FYNNEI in the germline V gene. This CDR3 comprises 18 residues. CDR3 residues: CASSEAWGTGGVNQPQHF. The CDR3 nucleotides are TGTGCCAGCAGTGAAGCCTGGGGGACAGGGGGGGTCAATCAGCCCCAGCATTTT.

The V gene is TRBV2, the J gene TRBJ1-2; 7 positions agree with TRBD1. J gave up 5 bases and V 6 bases, and 9 bases lay outside the gene matches. The CDR3 runs to 14 residues. Per germline, CDR1 SNHLY and CDR2 FYNNEI. CDR3 loop: CASSGDRVGYGYTF. The CDR3 region has the DNA TGTGCCAGCAGCGGAGACAGGGTGGGATATGGCTACACCTTC. The full variable domain, with the rest looked up from reference TRBV2 and TRBJ1-2, is EPEVTQTPSHQVTQMGQEVILRCVPISNHLYFYWYRQILGQKVEFLVSFYNNEISEKSEIFDDQFSVERPDGSNFTLKIRSTKLEDSAMYFCASSGDRVGYGYTFGSGTRLTVV.